The next 22 T cell receptor beta chains were all read from a single sample in a study of T cells in narcolepsy. This table comes from immunoSEQ multiplex PCR, and its TCRdb copy is limited to in-frame clones, with some not included. The sample has about 40,000 clones, under 85% seen once. The sequenced sample consisted of CD45RA- memory CD4+ T cells from PBMCs. These receptors all come from a human donor with narcolepsy.

This CDR3 is CASSTDSRVGEQFF. For the CDR3, the DNA is TGTGCCAGCAGCACAGACAGTAGGGTCGGTGAGCAGTTCTTC. The rearrangement uses TRBV6-5 and TRBJ2-1, with D perhaps matching TRBD1 (5 bases). Per the germline V gene, CDR1 is MNHEY and CDR2 is SVGAGI. CDR3 size: 14 residues. V lost 6 bases and J lost 9, with 18 bases in between.

This clone is a singleton in its sample. The genes are TRBV6-6 and TRBJ1-4; D call uncertain. Trimming removed 9 bases at V and 3 bases at J, with 14 bases between. Germline CDR1 MNHNY, CDR2 SVGAGI (reference sequence). The CDR3 extends over 14 amino acids. The CDR3, as DNA: TGTGCCAGTCTCCTGAGTGGGTCTAATGAAAAACTGTTTTTT. Translated: CASLLSGSNEKLFF.

The V and J genes are TRBV7-2 and TRBJ2-2; TRBD2 agrees at 7 bases. V was clipped by 4 bases and J by 3 bases; unmatched bases: 8. The CDR3 is made up of 16 amino acids. Germline CDR1 is SGHTA and CDR2 is FQGNSA. CDR3 in DNA: TGTGCCAGCAGCTGGGTTAGCGGGTGGGACACCGGGGAGCTGTTTTTT. Translation gives CASSWVSGWDTGELFF.

This clone was seen a single time. This chain links TRBV6-1 with TRBJ1-6; 8 positions agree with TRBD1. V was clipped by 2 bases and J by 10 bases; unmatched bases: 4. CDR3 length: 14 amino acids. From germline, CDR1 is MNHNS and CDR2 SASEGT. The CDR3 here is CASSESGGRSPLHF. The CDR3, as DNA: TGTGCCAGCAGTGAATCAGGGGGCCGGTCACCCCTCCACTTT.

The V call is TRBV21-1, the J call TRBJ1-6. TRBV21-1 is shown as a pseudogene. The CDR3 length is 16 residues. CDR3 in amino acids: CASSKDRGARGAPLHF. Here the CDR3 DNA reads TGTGCCAGCAGCAAAGATAGAGGGGCAAGAGGGGCACCCCTCCACTTT.

V and J are TRBV6-1 and TRBJ1-4; D call uncertain. Germline V gene data show CDR1 as MNHNS and CDR2 as SASEGT. The CDR3 has 15 residues. V lost 1 base and J 0 bases, leaving 6 bases between the germline ends. The CDR3 protein is CASSEGQATNEKLFF. DNA of the CDR3: TGTGCCAGCAGTGAAGGGCAGGCAACTAATGAAAAACTGTTTTTT.

This chain uses TRBV4-3 with TRBJ2-4, with TRBD1 matching 8 bases. CDR3 length equals 15 residues. Germline CDR1 is LGHNA and CDR2 is YSLEER. Trimming removed 3 bases from V and 1 base from J; junction bases left unmatched: 2. CDR3 sequence reads: CASSQNRGAKNIQYF. In DNA form, the CDR3 reads TGCGCCAGCAGCCAGAACAGGGGGGCCAAAAACATTCAGTACTTC.

The V call is TRBV7-2, the J call TRBJ2-1; TRBD2 agrees at 9 bases. V dropped 1 base and J dropped 7; count of bases not matched to a gene: 5. CDR3 length equals 15 residues. Germline CDR1 SGHTA, CDR2 FQGNSA. The DNA for the CDR3 is TGTGCCAGCAGCTTAGTTAGCGGGGGAGCGAATGAGCAGTTCTTC. It yields the protein CASSLVSGGANEQFF.

This sequence joins TRBV6-1 and TRBJ1-1, with D uncertain. V was clipped by 7 bases and J by 0 bases, with 9 bases between them. Germline lookup yields CDR1 MNHNS and CDR2 SASEGT. The CDR3 has 13 amino acids. CDR3 in amino acids: CASTVWVNTEAFF. As DNA, the CDR3 is TGTGCCAGCACCGTTTGGGTGAACACTGAAGCTTTCTTT.

This chain uses TRBV30 with TRBJ2-1; TRBD2 agrees at 10 bases. This CDR3 contains 16 residues. Germline CDR1 and CDR2: GTSNPN and SVGIG (reference sequence). V dropped 5 bases and J dropped 5; count of bases not matched to a gene: 12. The CDR3 sequence: CAWFLPGLARHNEQFF. The CDR3 DNA is TGTGCCTGGTTCCTCCCGGGACTAGCGAGACACAATGAGCAGTTCTTC.

V is TRBV28 and J is TRBJ1-2; 9 nucleotides match TRBD1. V was pared by 7 bases and J by 4 bases, with 10 bases of the junction left unmatched. This CDR3 is built from 15 residues. Germline V gene sequence: CDR1 MDHEN, CDR2 SYDVKM. CDR3: CASKEQGARSYGYTF. Written as DNA, the CDR3 is TGTGCCAGCAAGGAACAGGGGGCGCGTAGCTATGGCTACACCTTC.

The gene calls are TRBV5-6 and TRBJ2-3, with TRBD2 identical over 12 bases. J was trimmed by 9 bases and V by 3 bases; bases with no gene match: 8. The CDR3 runs 15 residues. Germline V gene sequence: CDR1 SGHDT, CDR2 YYEEEE. CDR3 residues: CASSWVASGGETQYF. In DNA form, the CDR3 reads TGTGCCAGCAGCTGGGTGGCTAGCGGGGGGGAAACGCAGTATTTT.

The CDR3 coding sequence is TGCAGCGTAAAGGGACAGCGGAGCTCCTACAATGAGCAGTTCTTC. This translates into CSVKGQRSSYNEQFF. This rearrangement joins TRBV29-1 to TRBJ2-1, with 7 bases lining up with TRBD1. J was trimmed by 0 bases and V by 6 bases; bases with no gene match: 8. This CDR3 spans 15 amino acids. Germline V lookup: CDR1 SQVTM, CDR2 ANQGSEA.

This clone was seen once. The CDR3: CASKTGGSGETQYF. In nucleotides, the CDR3 is TGTGCCAGCAAAACAGGGGGTTCTGGAGAGACCCAGTACTTC. J is TRBJ2-5 and V is TRBV5-4; TRBD1 matches 8 bases. Trimming at V came to 6 bases and at J to 4 bases, leaving 8 bases not matched to a gene. Germline assignment: CDR1 SGHNT and CDR2 YYREEE (reference sequence). This CDR3 region has 14 residues.

The chain is built from TRBV4-1 and TRBJ1-2; D unclear. Trimming pared 4 bases from V and 8 bases from J, leaving 20 bases between. Germline V gene lookup returns CDR1 MGHRA and CDR2 YSYEKL. The CDR3 is 15 residues long. CDR3: CASSPQLAGVEGYTF. As DNA, the CDR3 is TGCGCCAGCAGCCCCCAACTCGCCGGGGTAGAAGGCTACACCTTC.

This clone came up a few times. The chain joins TRBV2 to TRBJ1-5; no clear D. V was pared by 6 bases and J by 3 bases, with 15 bases between. CDR1 and CDR2 (germline): SNHLY, FYNNEI. The CDR3 is made up of 15 amino acids. The CDR3 sequence is CASSYDQAFNQPQHF. In DNA form, the CDR3 reads TGTGCCAGCAGCTACGACCAGGCCTTCAATCAGCCCCAGCATTTT.

The chain uses TRBV7-2 and TRBJ1-2; a possible D gene is TRBD1 (6 bases). V was cut by 0 bases and J by 4 bases, with 12 bases left in between. Germline-derived CDR1 and CDR2 are SGHTA and FQGNSA. The CDR3 has 15 residues. For the CDR3, the DNA is TGTGCCAGCAGCTTAGCGAACAGGGAGGGCTATGGCTACACCTTC. It encodes CASSLANREGYGYTF.

The chain joins TRBV4-2 to TRBJ2-5, with 7 bases fitting TRBD2. V lost 4 bases and J lost 2; bases outside the gene matches: 7. The CDR3 totals 15 residues. Germline lookup yields CDR1 LGHNA and CDR2 YNFKEQ. CDR3 DNA: TGTGCCAGCAGCCCGTTGGGGGGAGGGCAAGAGACCCAGTACTTC. Protein: CASSPLGGGQETQYF.

V and J are TRBV9 and TRBJ2-5; no reliable D call. Trimming stripped 0 bases from V and 1 base from J, with 7 bases between. The CDR3 length is 14 residues. CDR1 and CDR2 (germline): SGDLS, YYNGEE. The CDR3 region is CASSVEVGQETQYF. The CDR3 nucleotides are TGTGCCAGCAGCGTAGAGGTCGGCCAAGAGACCCAGTACTTC. Combining the CDR3 with reference TRBV9 and TRBJ2-5 gives the whole variable domain DSGVTQTPKHLITATGQRVTLRCSPRSGDLSVYWYQQSLDQGLQFLIQYYNGEERAKGNILERFSAQQFPDLHSELNLSSLELGDSALYFCASSVEVGQETQYFGPGTRLLVL.

This clone came up once. The J gene is TRBJ1-5, the V gene TRBV7-2, with TRBD1 identical over 10 bases. Germline trimming cut 5 bases from V and 9 bases from J; bases unmatched to any gene: 10. The CDR3 totals 15 residues. Germline V gives CDR1 SGHTA, CDR2 FQGNSA. The CDR3 protein is CASSPTGTGVRPQHF. The CDR3 DNA follows: TGTGCCAGCAGCCCCACCGGGACAGGGGTTAGGCCCCAGCATTTT.

The rearrangement uses TRBV7-9 and TRBJ2-5, with D possibly being TRBD1 (5 bases). CDR3 size: 16 residues. The V end lost 1 base, the J end lost 1 base, and 13 bases lay between the germline ends. CDR1 and CDR2 from the germline V gene are SEHNR and FQNEAQ (reference sequence). CDR3 in DNA: TGTGCCAGCAGCTTAGAGGGGCACGGCGCCCAAGAGACCCAGTACTTC. It translates to CASSLEGHGAQETQYF.

The rearrangement uses TRBV28 and TRBJ1-2; D is possibly TRBD1 (5 bases). Trimming removed 4 bases at V and 5 bases at J, with 11 bases between. The CDR3 length is 13 residues. The V gene's germline CDR1 is MDHEN and CDR2 SYDVKM. The DNA for the CDR3 is TGTGCCAGCAGTTCCCAGGGTTTTTATGGCTACACCTTC. This sequence encodes CASSSQGFYGYTF.